The present entry profiles one T cell receptor beta chain with its context. The antigen remains unidentified. Germline CDR1 reads MGHRA; CDR2 reads YSYEKL. This CDR3 contains 15 residues. Trimming cost V 0 bases and J 0 bases, with 5 bases left between them. Treatment given: roughly 19 received Ad26.COV2.S at low or high dose, single or two shots; about 5 received placebo; per-sample allocation not given. Sampling was done on day 63 after the first vaccine or placebo injection. The sample came from a Boston adult aged 18-55 years. The data derive from a study of Ad26.COV2.S vaccination and SARS-CoV-2 variants. Study in general: This donor came from the COV1001 trial of Ad26.COV2.S. Dosing was one shot or two shots 56 days apart.

Overall study results and limits: The TCR breadth and depth analyses may have produced an underestimate of total T cell responses.

Clones were read by immunoSEQ multiplex PCR, and TCRdb kept only the in-frame ones, dropping some. The sample has 350,000 to 400,000 clones; around nine tenths are singletons. J is TRBJ2-2 and V is TRBV4-1; D is undetermined. The clonotype comes from a person aged 18-65 years who received the Ad26.COV2.S COVID-19 vaccine or a placebo. This specimen was peripheral blood, taken in a trial of Ad26.COV2.S vaccine versus placebo. The CDR3 region has the DNA TGCGCCAGCAGCCAAGAAGGAGCGAACACCGGGGAGCTGTTTTTT. It encodes CASSQEGANTGELFF.